This is a list of T cell receptor beta chains from one sample in a study of CD8 T cells in ankylosing spondylitis. MiXCR, applied by TCRdb to the 5' RACE reads, yields one record per CDR3 protein. The sample shows hundreds of thousands of distinct CDR3 sequences, 10% to 15% of them seen only once. The specimen sequenced was blood, either unsorted or a sorted T cell fraction (not recorded which). The receptors come from a male donor with ankylosing spondylitis. Both conserved end residues are part of each CDR3. D genes are given only for firm matches. Clone sizes are given selectively: once, few, many, or a class where the clone is expanded.

D gene,J gene,clone size,V gene,CDR3 protein,CDR3 DNA
.,TRBJ1-5,.,TRBV15,CATRRGGGGNQPQHF,TGTGCCACCAGGAGGGGAGGAGGTGGCAATCAGCCCCAGCATTTT
.,TRBJ2-3,few,TRBV12-3/TRBV12-4,CASSLIATTDTQYF,TGTGCCAGCAGTCTAATCGCGACCACAGATACGCAGTATTTT
.,TRBJ1-1,few,TRBV28,CASSPSVGFNTEAFF,TGTGCCAGCAGTCCCTCGGTTGGGTTTAACACTGAAGCTTTCTTT
TRBD2,TRBJ2-2,.,TRBV24-1,CATSPWTSGGSADGELFF,TGTGCCACCAGTCCCTGGACTAGCGGGGGGTCTGCTGACGGGGAGCTGTTTTTT
TRBD2,TRBJ2-5,.,TRBV6-2/TRBV6-3,CASSPRLAGVFVRETQYF,TGTGCCAGCAGTCCAAGACTAGCGGGAGTTTTTGTCCGGGAGACCCAGTACTTC
TRBD1,TRBJ2-1,few,TRBV5-1,CASSLSTGDSYNEQFF,TGCGCCAGCAGCTTGAGTACAGGGGATTCCTACAATGAGCAGTTCTTC
TRBD2,TRBJ2-1,few,TRBV6-2/TRBV6-3,CASSYYSGTSARF,TGTGCCAGCAGTTACTATTCCGGGACTAGCGCCCGCTTC
.,TRBJ2-3,.,TRBV7-2,CASSLRGSRTDTQYF,TGTGCCAGCAGCTTAAGGGGGTCCCGCACAGATACGCAGTATTTT
.,TRBJ1-4,.,TRBV5-5,CASSTTQGRVFEKLFF,TGTGCCAGCAGCACTACCCAGGGACGGGTCTTTGAAAAACTGTTTTTT
.,TRBJ1-1,few,TRBV20-1,CSARLLNTEAFF,TGCAGTGCCCGCTTACTGAACACTGAAGCTTTCTTT
TRBD2,TRBJ2-7,.,TRBV9,CASSPSGSLSYEQYF,TGTGCCAGCAGCCCCAGCGGGAGCCTCTCCTACGAGCAGTACTTC
.,TRBJ1-1,.,TRBV29-1,CSVKMMMNTEAFF,TGCAGCGTGAAGATGATGATGAACACTGAAGCTTTCTTT
.,TRBJ2-1,.,TRBV7-2,CASSLAGNLQGEQFF,TGTGCCAGCAGCTTAGCGGGAAATCTCCAGGGTGAGCAGTTCTTC
.,TRBJ1-2,few,TRBV10-3,CAISDGAVVNYGYTF,TGTGCCATCAGTGACGGGGCAGTTGTAAACTATGGCTACACCTTC
.,TRBJ2-7,.,TRBV5-6,CARGPGPFYEQYF,TGTGCCAGGGGCCCCGGGCCATTCTACGAGCAGTACTTC
.,TRBJ1-1,.,TRBV20-1,CSADWGQNTEAFF,TGCAGTGCCGACTGGGGGCAGAACACTGAAGCTTTCTTT
.,TRBJ2-7,.,TRBV12-3/TRBV12-4,CASSRRPGWYEQYF,TGTGCCAGCAGTCGCCGACCGGGCTGGTACGAGCAGTACTTC
.,TRBJ2-3,few,TRBV20-1,CSARGWGLGTDTQYF,TGCAGTGCTAGAGGATGGGGTCTAGGCACAGATACGCAGTATTTT
.,TRBJ1-2,.,TRBV29-1,CSVVDLNYGYTF,TGCAGCGTTGTAGACCTCAACTATGGCTACACCTTC
TRBD2,TRBJ2-1,.,TRBV5-1,CASQGVISGSKNEQFF,TGCGCCAGCCAGGGGGTAATTAGCGGGAGTAAGAATGAGCAGTTCTTC
.,TRBJ1-5,few,TRBV7-2,CASSLQTYSNQPQHF,TGTGCCAGCAGCTTACAGACATATAGCAATCAGCCCCAGCATTTT
.,TRBJ2-7,.,TRBV11-1,CASSLESGSEQYF,TGTGCCAGCAGCTTAGAATCAGGGAGCGAGCAGTACTTC
TRBD1,TRBJ1-2,few,TRBV7-2,CASSLKGGYYGYTF,TGTGCCAGCAGCTTGAAAGGGGGCTACTATGGCTACACCTTC
.,TRBJ2-2,many,TRBV29-1,CSVGDSVTGELFF,TGCAGCGTTGGAGACAGCGTCACCGGGGAGCTGTTTTTT
.,TRBJ2-3,.,TRBV10-3,CAISVLAPTDTQYF,TGTGCCATCAGTGTGCTAGCCCCTACAGATACGCAGTATTTT
TRBD2,TRBJ2-3,many,TRBV5-1,CASRRTSGRADTQYF,TGCGCCAGCAGAAGGACTAGCGGGAGGGCTGATACGCAGTATTTT
.,TRBJ1-1,few,TRBV5-1,CASSSSTGTNTEAFF,TGCGCCAGCAGCTCGAGTACAGGGACGAACACTGAAGCTTTCTTT
TRBD1,TRBJ2-2,few,TRBV2,CATNWDREYTGELFF,TGTGCCACCAACTGGGACAGGGAATACACCGGGGAGCTGTTTTTT
TRBD1,TRBJ1-2,few,TRBV6-5,CASRNRGGYTF,TGTGCCAGCAGAAACAGGGGCGGCTACACCTTC
.,TRBJ2-3,.,TRBV5-1,CASSLERHMFDTQYF,TGCGCCAGCAGCTTGGAGCGGCACATGTTCGATACGCAGTATTTT
TRBD1,TRBJ1-2,.,TRBV5-5,CASSRTGQNYGYTF,TGTGCCAGCAGCCGCACGGGACAGAACTATGGCTACACCTTC
.,TRBJ1-5,.,TRBV3-1,CASSQGVSQPQHF,TGTGCCAGCAGCCAAGGGGTTAGTCAGCCCCAGCATTTT
TRBD1,TRBJ1-2,few,TRBV4-3,CASSLRDRERDGYTF,TGCGCCAGCAGCCTCCGGGACAGGGAACGGGATGGCTACACCTTC